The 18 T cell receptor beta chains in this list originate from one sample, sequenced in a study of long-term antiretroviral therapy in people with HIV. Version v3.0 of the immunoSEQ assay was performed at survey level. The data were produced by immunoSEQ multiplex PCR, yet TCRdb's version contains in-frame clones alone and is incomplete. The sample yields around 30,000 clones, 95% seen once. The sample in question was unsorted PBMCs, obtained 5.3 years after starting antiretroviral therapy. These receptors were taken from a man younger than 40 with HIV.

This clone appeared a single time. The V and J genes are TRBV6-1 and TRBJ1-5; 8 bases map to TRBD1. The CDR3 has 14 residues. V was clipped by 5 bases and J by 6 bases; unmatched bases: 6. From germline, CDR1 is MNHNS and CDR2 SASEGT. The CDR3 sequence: CASSRTGIGQPQHF. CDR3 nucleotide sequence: TGTGCCAGCAGTCGGACAGGGATTGGTCAGCCCCAGCATTTT.

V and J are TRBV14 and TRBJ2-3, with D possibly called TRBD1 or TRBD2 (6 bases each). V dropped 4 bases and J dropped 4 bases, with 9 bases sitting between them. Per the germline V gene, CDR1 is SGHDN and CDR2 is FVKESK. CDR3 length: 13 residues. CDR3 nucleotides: TGTGCCAGCAGCCGGGGGGCGGCAGATACGCAGTATTTT. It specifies CASSRGAADTQYF.

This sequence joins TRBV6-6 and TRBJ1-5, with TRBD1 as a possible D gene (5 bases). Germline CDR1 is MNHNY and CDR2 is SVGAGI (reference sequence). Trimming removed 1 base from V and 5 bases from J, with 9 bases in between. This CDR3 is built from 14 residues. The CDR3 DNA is TGTGCCAGCAGTTACTGGGGACCGGATCAGCCCCAGCATTTT. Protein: CASSYWGPDQPQHF.

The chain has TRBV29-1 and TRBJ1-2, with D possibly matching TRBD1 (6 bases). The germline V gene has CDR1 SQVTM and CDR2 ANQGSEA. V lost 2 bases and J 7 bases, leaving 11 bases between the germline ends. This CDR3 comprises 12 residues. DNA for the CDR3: TGCAGCGTTGAACAGGGGAAGGTTGGCTACACCTTC. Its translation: CSVEQGKVGYTF.

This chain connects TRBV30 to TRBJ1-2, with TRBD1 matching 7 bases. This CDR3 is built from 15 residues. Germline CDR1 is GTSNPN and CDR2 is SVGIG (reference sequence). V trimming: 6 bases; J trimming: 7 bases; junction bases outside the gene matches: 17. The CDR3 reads CACHGWDSTGLGYTF. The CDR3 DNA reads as TGTGCCTGTCATGGTTGGGACAGCACAGGTCTTGGCTACACCTTC. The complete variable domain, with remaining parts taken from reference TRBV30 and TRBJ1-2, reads SQTIHQWPATLVQPVGSPLSLECTVEGTSNPNLYWYRQAAGRGLQLLFYSVGIGQISSEVPQNLSASRPQDRQFILSSKKLLLSDSGFYLCACHGWDSTGLGYTFGSGTRLTVV.

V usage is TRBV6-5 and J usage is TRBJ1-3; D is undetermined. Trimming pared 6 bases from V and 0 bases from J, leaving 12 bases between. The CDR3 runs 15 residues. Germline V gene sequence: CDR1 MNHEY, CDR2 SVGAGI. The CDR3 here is CASSLYSYSGNTIYF. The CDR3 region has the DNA TGTGCCAGCAGCTTATATTCTTACTCTGGAAACACCATATATTTT.

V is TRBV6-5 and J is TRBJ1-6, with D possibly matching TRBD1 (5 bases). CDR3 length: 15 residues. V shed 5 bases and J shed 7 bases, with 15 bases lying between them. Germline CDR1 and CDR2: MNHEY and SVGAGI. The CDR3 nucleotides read TGTGCCAGCAGTCGTGGACACGGTAAAAATTCACCCCTCCACTTT. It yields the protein CASSRGHGKNSPLHF.

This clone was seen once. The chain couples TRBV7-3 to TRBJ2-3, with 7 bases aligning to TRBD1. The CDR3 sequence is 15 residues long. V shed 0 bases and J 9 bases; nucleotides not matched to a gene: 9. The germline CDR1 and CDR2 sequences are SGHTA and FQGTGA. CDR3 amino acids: CASSLTPRGFGTQYF. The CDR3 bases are TGTGCCAGCAGCTTAACCCCCAGGGGGTTTGGGACGCAGTATTTT. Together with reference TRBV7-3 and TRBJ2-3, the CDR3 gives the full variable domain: GAGVSQTPSNKVTEKGKYVELRCDPISGHTALYWYRQSLGQGPEFLIYFQGTGAADDSGLPNDRFFAVRPEGSVSTLKIQRTERGDSAVYLCASSLTPRGFGTQYFGPGTRLTVL.

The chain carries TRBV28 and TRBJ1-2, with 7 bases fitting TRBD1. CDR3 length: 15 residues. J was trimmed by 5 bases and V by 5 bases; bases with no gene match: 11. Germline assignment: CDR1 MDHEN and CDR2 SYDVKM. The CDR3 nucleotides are TGTGCCAGCAGTCCCCCTAAACAGGGGACTTATGGCTACACCTTC. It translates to CASSPPKQGTYGYTF.

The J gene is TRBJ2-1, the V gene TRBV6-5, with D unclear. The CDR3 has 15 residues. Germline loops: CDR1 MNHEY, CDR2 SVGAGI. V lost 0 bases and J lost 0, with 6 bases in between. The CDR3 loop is CASSYSTLSYNEQFF. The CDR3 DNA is TGTGCCAGCAGTTACTCGACCCTCTCCTACAATGAGCAGTTCTTC.

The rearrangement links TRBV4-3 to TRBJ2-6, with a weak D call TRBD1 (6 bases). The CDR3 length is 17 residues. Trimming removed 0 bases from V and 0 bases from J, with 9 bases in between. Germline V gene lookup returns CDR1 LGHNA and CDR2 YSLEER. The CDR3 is CASSQEGAHSGANVLTF. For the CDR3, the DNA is TGCGCCAGCAGCCAAGAGGGGGCGCACTCTGGGGCCAACGTCCTGACTTTC.

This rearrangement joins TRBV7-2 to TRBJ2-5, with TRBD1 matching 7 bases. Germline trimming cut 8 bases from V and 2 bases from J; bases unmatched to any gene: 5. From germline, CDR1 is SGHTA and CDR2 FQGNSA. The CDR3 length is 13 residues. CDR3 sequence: CASQDRTQETQYF. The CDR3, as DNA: TGTGCCAGCCAGGACAGGACACAAGAGACCCAGTACTTC. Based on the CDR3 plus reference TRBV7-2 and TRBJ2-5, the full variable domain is GAGVSQSPSNKVTEKGKDVELRCDPISGHTALYWYRQSLGQGLEFLIYFQGNSAPDKSGLPSDRFSAERTGGSVSTLTIQRTQQEDSAVYLCASQDRTQETQYFGPGTRLLVL.

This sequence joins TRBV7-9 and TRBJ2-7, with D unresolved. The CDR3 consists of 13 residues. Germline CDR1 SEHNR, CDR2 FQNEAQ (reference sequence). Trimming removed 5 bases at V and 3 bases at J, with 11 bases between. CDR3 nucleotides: TGTGCCAGCAGCCCCGCGAAGGGCTACGAGCAGTACTTC. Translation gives CASSPAKGYEQYF.

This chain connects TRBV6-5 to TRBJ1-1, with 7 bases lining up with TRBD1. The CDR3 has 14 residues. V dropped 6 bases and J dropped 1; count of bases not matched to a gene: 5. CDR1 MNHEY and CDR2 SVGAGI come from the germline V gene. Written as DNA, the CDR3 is TGTGCCAGCAGGATAGACAGGGAGAACACTGAAGCTTTCTTT. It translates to CASRIDRENTEAFF.

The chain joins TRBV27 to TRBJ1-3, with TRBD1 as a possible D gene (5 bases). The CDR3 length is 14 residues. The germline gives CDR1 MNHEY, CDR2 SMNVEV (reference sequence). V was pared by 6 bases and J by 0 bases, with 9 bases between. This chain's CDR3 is CASRAQGSGNTIYF. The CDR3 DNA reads TGTGCCAGCAGGGCTCAGGGCTCTGGAAACACCATATATTTT.

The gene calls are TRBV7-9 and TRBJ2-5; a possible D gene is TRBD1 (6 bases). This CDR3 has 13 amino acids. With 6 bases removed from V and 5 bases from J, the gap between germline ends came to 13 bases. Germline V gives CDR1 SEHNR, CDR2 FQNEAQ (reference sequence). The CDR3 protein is CASRARGFETQYF. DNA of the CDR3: TGTGCCAGCAGGGCCAGGGGATTCGAGACCCAGTACTTC. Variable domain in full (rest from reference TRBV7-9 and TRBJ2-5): DTGVSQNPRHKITKRGQNVTFRCDPISEHNRLYWYRQTLGQGPEFLTYFQNEAQLEKSRLLSDRFSAERPKGSFSTLEIQRTEQGDSAMYLCASRARGFETQYFGPGTRLLVL.

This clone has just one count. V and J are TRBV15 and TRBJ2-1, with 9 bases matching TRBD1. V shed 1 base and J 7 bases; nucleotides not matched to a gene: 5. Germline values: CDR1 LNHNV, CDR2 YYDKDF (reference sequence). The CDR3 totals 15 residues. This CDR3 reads CATSRVDRGSNEQFF. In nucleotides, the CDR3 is TGTGCCACCAGCAGAGTCGACAGGGGGTCGAATGAGCAGTTCTTC.

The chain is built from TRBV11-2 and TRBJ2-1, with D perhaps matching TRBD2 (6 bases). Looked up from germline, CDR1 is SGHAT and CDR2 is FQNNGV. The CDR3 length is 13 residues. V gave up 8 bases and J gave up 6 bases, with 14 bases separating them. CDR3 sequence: CASSSAGINEQFF. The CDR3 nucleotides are TGTGCCAGCTCTTCAGCGGGTATCAATGAGCAGTTCTTC.